The 10 T cell receptor beta chains presented below share a single source sample, sequenced in a study of T cell responses to AZD1222 COVID-19 vaccine. Here immunoSEQ multiplex PCR was the method, and the copy in TCRdb shows in-frame clones only, minus some. This sample carries 180,000 or so clones, about 90% of them seen once, and the ten largest clones take approximately 1.2%. The starting material was peripheral blood, obtained 28 days after the second AZD1222 dose. Every receptor here comes from an adult who received the AZD1222 COVID-19 vaccine.

The chain is built from TRBV5-1 and TRBJ2-2; D is perhaps TRBD2 (6 bases). V was pared by 1 base and J by 4 bases, with 14 bases between. This CDR3 is built from 16 residues. Germline V gene lookup returns CDR1 SGHRS and CDR2 YFSETQ. CDR3 DNA: TGCGCCAGCAGCTTGACCGGGAGATCTTCCACCGGGGAGCTGTTTTTT. Protein product: CASSLTGRSSTGELFF. Using reference TRBV5-1 and TRBJ2-2 for the parts outside the CDR3, the full variable domain is KAGVTQTPRYLIKTRGQQVTLSCSPISGHRSVSWYQQTPGQGLQFLFEYFSETQRNKGNFPGRFSGRQFSNSRSEMNVSTLELGDSALYLCASSLTGRSSTGELFFGEGSRLTVL.

J is TRBJ2-7 and V is TRBV27; D gene uncertain. Trimming stripped 5 bases from V and 6 bases from J, with 11 bases between. There are 12 residues in the CDR3. Germline CDR1 MNHEY, CDR2 SMNVEV (reference sequence). The CDR3 nucleotides are TGTGCCAGCAGTCCCACAAAGGGCGAGCAGTACTTC. The encoded protein is CASSPTKGEQYF.

The chain employs TRBV5-1 and TRBJ2-2; 8 nucleotides match TRBD1. V lost 2 bases to trimming and J lost 7 bases; unmatched junction nucleotides: 7. Germline lookup yields CDR1 SGHRS and CDR2 YFSETQ. CDR3 size: 15 residues. The CDR3: CASSFLTGVDGELFF. The CDR3 DNA reads as TGCGCCAGCAGCTTCCTGACAGGGGTGGACGGGGAGCTGTTTTTT.

The chain recombines TRBV28 with TRBJ1-2, with 9 bases fitting TRBD1. CDR1 MDHEN and CDR2 SYDVKM come from the germline V gene. CDR3 length equals 14 residues. V shed 10 bases and J 1 base; nucleotides not matched to a gene: 7. CDR3 in DNA: TGTGCCATACATGGGGACAGGGATAACTATGGCTACACCTTC. Translating gives CAIHGDRDNYGYTF.

The CDR3 sequence: CASSAKNSPLHF. The CDR3 nucleotides read TGTGCCAGCAGTGCGAAAAATTCACCCCTCCACTTT. The chain couples TRBV7-6 to TRBJ1-6; D is uncertain. V dropped 6 bases and J dropped 7 bases, with 7 bases sitting between them. Germline lookup yields CDR1 SGHVS and CDR2 FNYEAQ. CDR3 size: 12 residues.

The CDR3 protein is CANPGNYGYTF. CDR3 nucleotide sequence: TGTGCCAACCCAGGGAACTATGGCTACACCTTC. V usage is TRBV28 and J usage is TRBJ1-2; tentative D call: TRBD1 (5 bases). The V end lost 10 bases, the J end lost 2 bases, and 8 bases lay between the germline ends. Germline lookup yields CDR1 MDHEN and CDR2 SYDVKM. CDR3 length: 11 residues.

The chain joins TRBV9 to TRBJ2-5; tentatively, D is TRBD2 (6 bases). Germline V CDR1 and CDR2: SGDLS, YYNGEE. Trimming removed 0 bases from V and 1 base from J, with 10 bases in between. The CDR3 extends over 15 amino acids. Here the CDR3 DNA reads TGTGCCAGCAGCGTAGGCGTTAGCGGCCAAGAGACCCAGTACTTC. Amino acid sequence: CASSVGVSGQETQYF.

The rearrangement links TRBV6-6 to TRBJ2-1; D uncertain. Trimming removed 6 bases at V and 0 bases at J, with 15 bases between. There are 16 residues in the CDR3. The germline V gene encodes CDR1 MNHNY and CDR2 SVGAGI (reference sequence). The CDR3: CASRLPGSSSYNEQFF. DNA for the CDR3: TGTGCCAGCAGATTGCCGGGCTCTAGCTCCTACAATGAGCAGTTCTTC.

The chain's CDR3 is CASSYLGGTGNTEAFF. CDR3 in DNA: TGTGCCAGCAGTTACCTGGGGGGCACAGGGAACACTGAAGCTTTCTTT. V and J are TRBV6-5 and TRBJ1-1, with D maybe TRBD1 (6 bases). CDR1 is MNHEY and CDR2 is SVGAGI in the germline V gene. The CDR3 is made up of 16 amino acids. V was pared by 2 bases and J by 1 base, with 14 bases between.

Only a few counts were recorded for this clone. The chain uses TRBV4-1 and TRBJ1-1; D is uncertain. CDR3 length equals 14 residues. From germline, CDR1 is MGHRA and CDR2 YSYEKL. V dropped 3 bases and J dropped 3 bases, with 11 bases sitting between them. The DNA for the CDR3 is TGCGCCAGCAGCCAGTCACCCCGGGACACTGAAGCTTTCTTT. As protein: CASSQSPRDTEAFF.